This TCR beta chain is drawn from a study of blood T cell repertoires in COVID-19. Study-level information: Collection of acute and convalescent COVID-19 samples took place in the United States, Italy and Spain. PBMCs, B-cell-depleted T cells, or T cells provided the cDNA or gDNA that made up the material.

This clone was counted only a few times. In the authors' methods: Reference gene primer amplification gave estimated nucleated cell counts. The method was immunoSEQ multiplex PCR; TCRdb's version includes in-frame clones alone and lacks a portion of them. The DNA was the basis for D and trimming; V, J and clone size are from that table. The sample holds around 200,000 clones, roughly 80% seen once. Germline values: CDR1 SGHRS, CDR2 YFSETQ. The ends were cut back, 4 bases at V and 1 base at J, with 11 bases in the middle. The CDR3 is made up of 14 amino acids. J is TRBJ1-1 and V is TRBV5-1; TRBD1 is a possible D gene (5 bases). Sequencing used peripheral blood. The TCR originated in a woman at least 80 years old with acute or convalescent COVID-19. CDR3 residues: CASSPRTQNTEAFF. CDR3 coding DNA: TGCGCCAGCAGCCCAAGGACACAGAACACTGAAGCTTTCTTT.